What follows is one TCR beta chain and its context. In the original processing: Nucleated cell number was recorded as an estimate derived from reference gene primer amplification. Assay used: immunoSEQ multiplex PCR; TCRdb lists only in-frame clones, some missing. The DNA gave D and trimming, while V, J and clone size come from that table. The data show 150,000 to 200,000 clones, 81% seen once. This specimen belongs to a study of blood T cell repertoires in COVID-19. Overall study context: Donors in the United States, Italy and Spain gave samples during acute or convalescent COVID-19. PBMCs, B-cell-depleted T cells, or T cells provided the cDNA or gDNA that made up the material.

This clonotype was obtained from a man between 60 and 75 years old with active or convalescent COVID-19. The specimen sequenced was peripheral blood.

DNA for the CDR3: TGTGCCAGCCCCCCGGACAGACCTCTTGAAAAACTGTTTTTT. This encodes CASPPDRPLEKLFF. The chain combines TRBV12-1 with TRBJ1-4; TRBD1, the table's D call, was not compared with the DNA. TRBV12-1 is listed as a pseudogene. The CDR3 is 14 amino acids.